These 8 T cell receptor beta chains came from one sample sequenced in a study of T cells in Graves' hyperthyroidism and ophthalmopathy. It was RNA transcripts that yielded the amplified TCR beta CDR3 regions. Carried out on the TCR CDR3, a first-round RT-PCR used the HTBI primer set. A single record per CDR3 protein comes from TCRdb applying MiXCR to the multiplex PCR reads. The data show 300,000 to 450,000 distinct CDR3 sequences, 20% to 30% seen once. The sequenced material came from blood. The receptors originated from a man aged 45-65 years with Graves' hyperthyroidism.

This clonotype came up many times. The chain couples TRBV3-1 to TRBJ2-4; the D call may be TRBD1 or TRBD2 (5 bases each). The CDR3 is made up of 13 amino acids. The V gene's germline CDR1 is LGHDT and CDR2 YNNKEL (reference sequence). Trimming removed 1 base at V and 8 bases at J, with 9 bases between. The chain's CDR3 is CASSQGEGHIQYF. In nucleotides, the CDR3 is TGTGCCAGCAGCCAAGGAGAGGGGCACATTCAGTACTTC. Together with reference TRBV3-1 and TRBJ2-4, the CDR3 gives the full variable domain: DTAVSQTPKYLVTQMGNDKSIKCEQNLGHDTMYWYKQDSKKFLKIMFSYNNKELIINETVPNRFSPKSPDKAHLNLHINSLELGDSAVYFCASSQGEGHIQYFGAGTRLSVL.

The chain recombines TRBV6-1 with TRBJ2-6, with no clear D. The CDR3 covers 16 residues. In germline, CDR1 is MNHNS, CDR2 SASEGT. Trimming left V 4 bases short and J 2 bases short, with 12 bases between. The CDR3 nucleotides are TGTGCCAGCAGTGTGACCCGGCCTACTGGGGCCAACGTCCTGACTTTC. The encoded protein is CASSVTRPTGANVLTF.

The rearrangement joins TRBV18 to TRBJ2-1; D perhaps matches TRBD2 (5 bases). The CDR3 is made up of 14 amino acids. The germline gives CDR1 KGHSH, CDR2 LQKENI. The germline V and J ends were trimmed by 2 bases and 5 bases, with 10 bases remaining between them. The CDR3 sequence is CASSPGSTDNEQFF. CDR3 coding DNA: TGTGCCAGCTCACCAGGGAGCACAGACAATGAGCAGTTCTTC.

This chain connects TRBV14 to TRBJ2-3, with D uncertain. The CDR3 is 16 amino acids. Trimming stripped 0 bases from V and 4 bases from J, with 14 bases between. The germline V gene encodes CDR1 SGHDN and CDR2 FVKESK. CDR3 amino acids: CASSQDLRLEADTQYF. CDR3 DNA sequence: TGTGCCAGCAGCCAAGATCTCAGACTTGAGGCAGATACGCAGTATTTT.

This clonotype appeared many times. The chain combines TRBV11-2 with TRBJ2-7; D gene uncertain. Trimming cost V 2 bases and J 0 bases, with 8 bases left between them. The CDR3 covers 14 residues. CDR1 SGHAT and CDR2 FQNNGV come from the germline V gene. The CDR3: CASSLRLDSYEQYF. CDR3 nucleotides: TGTGCCAGCAGCTTAAGGCTCGACTCCTACGAGCAGTACTTC. Full variable domain (missing parts from reference TRBV11-2 and TRBJ2-7): EAGVAQSPRYKIIEKRQSVAFWCNPISGHATLYWYQQILGQGPKLLIQFQNNGVVDDSQLPKDRFSAERLKGVDSTLKIQPAKLEDSAVYLCASSLRLDSYEQYFGPGTRLTVT.

The chain uses TRBV10-3 and TRBJ1-4; D not certain. The CDR3 runs to 16 residues. Germline V gene lookup returns CDR1 ENHRY and CDR2 SYGVKD. V dropped 2 bases and J dropped 8 bases, with 18 bases sitting between them. DNA for the CDR3: TGTGCCATCAGTGAGAGGGATCTGGGGAATTCCGAAAAACTGTTTTTT. Translation gives CAISERDLGNSEKLFF.

This chain links TRBV11-2 with TRBJ2-5; 9 bases agree with TRBD2. J was trimmed by 4 bases and V by 5 bases; bases with no gene match: 14. The CDR3 contains 17 residues. Germline CDR1 is SGHAT and CDR2 is FQNNGV. The CDR3 DNA is TGTGCCAGCAGCCCGAAGGGGGTAGCGGGGGTTGGAGAGACCCAGTACTTC. Residues: CASSPKGVAGVGETQYF.

The chain joins TRBV9 to TRBJ2-1, with no clear D. Germline V gives CDR1 SGDLS, CDR2 YYNGEE. Between the trimmed V and J ends, which lost 1 base and 1 base, there was a span of 12 bases. This CDR3 region has 16 residues. The CDR3 here is CASSVTQGGSYNEQFF. CDR3 DNA: TGTGCCAGCAGCGTAACCCAAGGCGGATCCTACAATGAGCAGTTCTTC.